This section outlines one TCR beta chain sequence together with its context. This entry belongs to a study of tumor-infiltrating lymphocytes in oesophageal squamous cell carcinoma. The CDR3 is made up of 17 amino acids. In germline, CDR1 is LNHDA, CDR2 SQIVND (reference sequence). V gave up 3 bases and J gave up 3 bases; unmatched junction bases: 10. Using its own MiXCR run on the PCR reads, TCRdb lists one record per CDR3 protein. The sample includes about 14,000 distinct CDR3 sequences, 45% to 55% of them seen just once. Sequenced input: blood. The V gene is TRBV19, the J gene TRBJ2-4; 8 nucleotides agree with TRBD1. The sequence derives from a male donor with esophageal squamous cell carcinoma. This CDR3 is CASSMRLTGANKNIQYF. DNA for the CDR3: TGTGCCAGTAGTATGAGGTTGACAGGGGCCAACAAAAACATTCAGTACTTC.